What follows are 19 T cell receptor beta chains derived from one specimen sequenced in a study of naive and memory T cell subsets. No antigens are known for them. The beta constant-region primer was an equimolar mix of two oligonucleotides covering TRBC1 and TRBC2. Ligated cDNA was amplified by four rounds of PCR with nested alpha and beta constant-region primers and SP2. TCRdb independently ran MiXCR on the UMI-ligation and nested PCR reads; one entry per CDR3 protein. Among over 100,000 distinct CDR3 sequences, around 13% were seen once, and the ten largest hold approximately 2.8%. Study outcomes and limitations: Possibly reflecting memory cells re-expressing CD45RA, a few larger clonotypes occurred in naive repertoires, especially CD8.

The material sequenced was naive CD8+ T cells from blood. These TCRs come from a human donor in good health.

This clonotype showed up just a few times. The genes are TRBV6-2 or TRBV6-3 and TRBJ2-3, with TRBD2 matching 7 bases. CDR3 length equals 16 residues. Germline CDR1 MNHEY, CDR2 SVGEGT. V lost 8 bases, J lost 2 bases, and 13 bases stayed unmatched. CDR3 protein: CASESWRESDTDTQYF. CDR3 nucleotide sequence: TGTGCCAGCGAATCGTGGCGGGAGTCGGACACAGATACGCAGTATTTT.

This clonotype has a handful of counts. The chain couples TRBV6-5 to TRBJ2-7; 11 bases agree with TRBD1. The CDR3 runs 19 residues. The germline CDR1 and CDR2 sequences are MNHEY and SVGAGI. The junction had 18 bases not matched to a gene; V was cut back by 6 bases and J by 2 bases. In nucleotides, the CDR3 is TGTGCCAGCAGACGGGGACTGGGACAGGGGGACTCTTCACCCTACGAGCAGTACTTC. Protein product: CASRRGLGQGDSSPYEQYF.

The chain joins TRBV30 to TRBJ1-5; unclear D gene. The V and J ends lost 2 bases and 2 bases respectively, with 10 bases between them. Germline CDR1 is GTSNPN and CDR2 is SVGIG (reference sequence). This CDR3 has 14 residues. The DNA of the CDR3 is TGTGCCTGGAGTAAAGGGATCGGCAATCAGCCCCAGCATTTT. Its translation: CAWSKGIGNQPQHF. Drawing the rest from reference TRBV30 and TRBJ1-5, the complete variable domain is SQTIHQWPATLVQPVGSPLSLECTVEGTSNPNLYWYRQAAGRGLQLLFYSVGIGQISSEVPQNLSASRPQDRQFILSSKKLLLSDSGFYLCAWSKGIGNQPQHFGDGTRLSIL.

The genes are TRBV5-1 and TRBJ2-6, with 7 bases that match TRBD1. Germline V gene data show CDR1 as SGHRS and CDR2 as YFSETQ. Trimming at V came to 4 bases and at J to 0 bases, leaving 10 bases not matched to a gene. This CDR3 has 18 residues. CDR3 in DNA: TGCGCCAGCAGCCCTCCGGGACAGAGCCACTCTGGGGCCAACGTCCTGACTTTC. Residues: CASSPPGQSHSGANVLTF.

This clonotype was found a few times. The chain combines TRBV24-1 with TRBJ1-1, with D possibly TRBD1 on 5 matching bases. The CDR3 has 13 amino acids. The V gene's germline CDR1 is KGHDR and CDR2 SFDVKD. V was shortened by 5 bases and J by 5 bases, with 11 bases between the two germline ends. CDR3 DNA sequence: TGTGCCACCAGTGTAGGGGCGGCGACTGAAGCTTTCTTT. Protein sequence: CATSVGAATEAFF.

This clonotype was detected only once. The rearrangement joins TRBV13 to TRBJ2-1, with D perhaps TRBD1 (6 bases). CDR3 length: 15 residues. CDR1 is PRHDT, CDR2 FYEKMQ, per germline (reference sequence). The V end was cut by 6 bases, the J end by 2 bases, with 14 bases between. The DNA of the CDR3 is TGTGCCAGCAGAGCCGGGGCAGGGGCCTACAATGAGCAGTTCTTC. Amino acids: CASRAGAGAYNEQFF.

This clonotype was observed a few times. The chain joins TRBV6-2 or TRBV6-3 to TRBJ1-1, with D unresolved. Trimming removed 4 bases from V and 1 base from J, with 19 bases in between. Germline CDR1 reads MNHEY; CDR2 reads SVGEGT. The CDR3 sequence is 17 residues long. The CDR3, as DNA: TGTGCCAGCAGTTTCCGGGTCTTTCTCAGAGGGAACACTGAAGCTTTCTTT. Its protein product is CASSFRVFLRGNTEAFF.

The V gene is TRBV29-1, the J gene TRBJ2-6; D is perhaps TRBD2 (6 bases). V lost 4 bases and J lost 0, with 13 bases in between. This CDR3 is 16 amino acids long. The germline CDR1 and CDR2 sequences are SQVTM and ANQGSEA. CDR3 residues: CSVAGTESSGANVLTF. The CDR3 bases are TGCAGCGTTGCCGGGACTGAGAGCTCTGGGGCCAACGTCCTGACTTTC.

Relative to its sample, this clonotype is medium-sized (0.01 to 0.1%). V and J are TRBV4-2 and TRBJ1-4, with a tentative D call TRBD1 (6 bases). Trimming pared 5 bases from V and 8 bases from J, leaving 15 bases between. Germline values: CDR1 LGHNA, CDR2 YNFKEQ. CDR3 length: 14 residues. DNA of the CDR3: TGTGCCAGCAGCGAACAGGGAGTGGACGAAAAACTGTTTTTT. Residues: CASSEQGVDEKLFF.

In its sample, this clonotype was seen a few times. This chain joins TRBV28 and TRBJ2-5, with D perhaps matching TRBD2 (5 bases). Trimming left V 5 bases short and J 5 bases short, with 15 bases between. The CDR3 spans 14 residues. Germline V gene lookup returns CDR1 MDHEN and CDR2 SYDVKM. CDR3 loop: CASSALLVAETQYF. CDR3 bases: TGTGCCAGCAGTGCCCTACTAGTAGCTGAGACCCAGTACTTC.

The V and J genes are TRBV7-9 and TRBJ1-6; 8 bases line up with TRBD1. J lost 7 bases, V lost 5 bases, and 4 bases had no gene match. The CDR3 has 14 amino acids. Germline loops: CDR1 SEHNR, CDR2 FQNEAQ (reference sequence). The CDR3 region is CASSPDRGNSPLHF. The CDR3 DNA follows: TGTGCCAGCAGCCCCGACAGGGGAAATTCACCCCTCCACTTT.

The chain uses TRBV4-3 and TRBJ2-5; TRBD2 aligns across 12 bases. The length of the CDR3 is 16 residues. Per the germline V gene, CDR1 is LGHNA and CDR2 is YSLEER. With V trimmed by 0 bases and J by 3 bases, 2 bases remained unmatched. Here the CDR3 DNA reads TGCGCCAGCAGCCAAGAGTGGACTAGCGGGAAAGAGACCCAGTACTTC. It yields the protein CASSQEWTSGKETQYF.

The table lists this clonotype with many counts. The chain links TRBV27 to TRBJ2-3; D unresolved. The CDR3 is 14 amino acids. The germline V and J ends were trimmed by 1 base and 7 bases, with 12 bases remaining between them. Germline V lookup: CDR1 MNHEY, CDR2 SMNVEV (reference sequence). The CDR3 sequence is CASSLYSGSYTQYF. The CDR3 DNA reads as TGTGCCAGCAGTTTATATTCGGGTTCGTATACGCAGTATTTT.

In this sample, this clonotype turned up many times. CDR3 coding DNA: TGTGCCAGCAGCTTGGCCACAGATACGCAGTATTTT. It yields the protein CASSLATDTQYF. This chain links TRBV5-4 with TRBJ2-3; no clear D gene. CDR3 length: 12 amino acids. The V gene's germline CDR1 is SGHNT and CDR2 YYREEE (reference sequence). Trimming pared 0 bases from V and 2 bases from J, leaving 1 base between.

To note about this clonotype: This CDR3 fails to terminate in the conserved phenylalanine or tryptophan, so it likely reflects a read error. CDR3: CASSLGKGDEQYL. Here the CDR3 DNA reads TGCGCCAGCAGCTTGGGGAAGGGGGACGAGCAGTACCTC. The chain employs TRBV5-1 and TRBJ2-7; maybe TRBD1 (6 bases). The V and J ends lost 0 bases and 5 bases respectively, with 9 bases between them. CDR3 length: 13 residues. Germline CDR1 and CDR2: SGHRS and YFSETQ.

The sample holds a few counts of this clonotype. The CDR3 loop is CAISWQGGEKLFF. CDR3 sequence (DNA): TGTGCCATCAGTTGGCAGGGGGGTGAAAAACTGTTTTTT. This chain uses TRBV10-3 with TRBJ1-4; the match to TRBD1 covers 7 bases. The CDR3 contains 13 residues. Germline V gene sequence: CDR1 ENHRY, CDR2 SYGVKD. With 5 bases clipped from V and 7 bases from J, the junction kept 4 bases outside the gene matches.

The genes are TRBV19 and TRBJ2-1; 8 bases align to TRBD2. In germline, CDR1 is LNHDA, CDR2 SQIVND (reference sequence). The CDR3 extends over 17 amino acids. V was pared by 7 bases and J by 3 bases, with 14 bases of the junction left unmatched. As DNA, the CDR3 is TGTGCCAGTACTCCCTCGGCTAGCGGGCAGATCTACAATGAGCAGTTCTTC. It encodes CASTPSASGQIYNEQFF.

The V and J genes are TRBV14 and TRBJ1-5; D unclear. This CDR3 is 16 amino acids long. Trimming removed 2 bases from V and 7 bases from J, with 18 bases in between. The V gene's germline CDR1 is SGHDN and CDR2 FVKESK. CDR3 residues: CASSQCKMGSRQPQHF. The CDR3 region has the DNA TGTGCCAGCAGCCAATGTAAGATGGGGTCAAGGCAGCCCCAGCATTTT.

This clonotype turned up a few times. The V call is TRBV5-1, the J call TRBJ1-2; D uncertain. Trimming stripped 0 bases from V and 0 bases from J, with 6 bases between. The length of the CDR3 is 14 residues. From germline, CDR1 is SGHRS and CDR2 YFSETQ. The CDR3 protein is CASSLDGANYGYTF. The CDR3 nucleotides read TGCGCCAGCAGCTTGGACGGAGCTAACTATGGCTACACCTTC.